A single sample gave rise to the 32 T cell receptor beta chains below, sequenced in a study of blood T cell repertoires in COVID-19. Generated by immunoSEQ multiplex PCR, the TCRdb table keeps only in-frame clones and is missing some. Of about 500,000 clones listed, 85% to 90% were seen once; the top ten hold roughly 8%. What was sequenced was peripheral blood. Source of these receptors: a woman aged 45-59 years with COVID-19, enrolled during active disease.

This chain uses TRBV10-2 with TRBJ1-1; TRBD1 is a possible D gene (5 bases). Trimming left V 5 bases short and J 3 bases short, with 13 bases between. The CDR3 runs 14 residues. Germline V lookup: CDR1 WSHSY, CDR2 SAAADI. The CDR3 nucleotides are TGCGCCAGCAGTCACCAGGGCTTTTACACTGAAGCTTTCTTT. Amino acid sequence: CASSHQGFYTEAFF.

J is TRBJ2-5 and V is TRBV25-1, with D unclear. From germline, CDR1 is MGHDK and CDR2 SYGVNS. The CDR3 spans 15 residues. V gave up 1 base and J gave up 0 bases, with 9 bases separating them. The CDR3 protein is CASSELLRYQETQYF. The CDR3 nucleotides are TGTGCCAGCAGTGAATTACTCCGGTACCAAGAGACCCAGTACTTC. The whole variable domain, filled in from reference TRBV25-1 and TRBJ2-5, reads EADIYQTPRYLVIGTGKKITLECSQTMGHDKMYWYQQDPGMELHLIHYSYGVNSTEKGDLSSESTVSRIRTEHFPLTLESARPSHTSQYLCASSELLRYQETQYFGPGTRLLVL.

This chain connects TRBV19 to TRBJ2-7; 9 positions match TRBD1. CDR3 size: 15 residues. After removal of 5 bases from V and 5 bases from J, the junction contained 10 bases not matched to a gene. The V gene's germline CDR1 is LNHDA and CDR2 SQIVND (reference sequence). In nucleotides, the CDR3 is TGTGCCAGTAGTCCTCTGCCGGGACAGGGTAACGAGCAGTACTTC. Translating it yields CASSPLPGQGNEQYF.

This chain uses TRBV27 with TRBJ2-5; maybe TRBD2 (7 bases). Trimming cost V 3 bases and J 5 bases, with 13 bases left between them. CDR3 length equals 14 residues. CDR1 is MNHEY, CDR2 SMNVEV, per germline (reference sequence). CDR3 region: CASSFGGPWETQYF. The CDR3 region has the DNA TGTGCCAGCAGTTTCGGGGGGCCGTGGGAGACCCAGTACTTC.

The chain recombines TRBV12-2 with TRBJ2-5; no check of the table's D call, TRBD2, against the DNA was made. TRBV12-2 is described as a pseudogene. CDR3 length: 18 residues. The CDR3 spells CASRLAPQTSGGPETQYF. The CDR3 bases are TGTGCAAGTCGCTTAGCCCCACAGACTAGCGGGGGGCCGGAGACCCAGTACTTC.

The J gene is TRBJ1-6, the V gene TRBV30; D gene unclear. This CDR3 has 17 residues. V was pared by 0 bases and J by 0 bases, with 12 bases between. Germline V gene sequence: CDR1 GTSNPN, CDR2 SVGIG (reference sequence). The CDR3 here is CAWSVLSLRSYNSPLHF. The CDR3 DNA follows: TGTGCCTGGAGTGTATTATCCCTTCGCTCCTATAATTCACCCCTCCACTTT.

CDR3 DNA sequence: TGTGCCATCAGTGGTTACCTAGCGGGGGATCGCACAGATACGCAGTATTTT. This sequence encodes CAISGYLAGDRTDTQYF. The chain recombines TRBV10-3 with TRBJ2-3; 10 bases fit TRBD2. The CDR3 contains 17 residues. The ends lost 4 bases at V and 1 base at J; junction bases unmatched: 8. The germline gives CDR1 ENHRY, CDR2 SYGVKD.

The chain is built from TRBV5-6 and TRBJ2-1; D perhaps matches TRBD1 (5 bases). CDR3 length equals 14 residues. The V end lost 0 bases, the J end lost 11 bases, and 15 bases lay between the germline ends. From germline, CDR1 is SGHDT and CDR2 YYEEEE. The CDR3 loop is CASSLGPQGMKQFF. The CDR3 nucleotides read TGTGCCAGCAGCTTGGGCCCCCAGGGTATGAAGCAGTTCTTC.

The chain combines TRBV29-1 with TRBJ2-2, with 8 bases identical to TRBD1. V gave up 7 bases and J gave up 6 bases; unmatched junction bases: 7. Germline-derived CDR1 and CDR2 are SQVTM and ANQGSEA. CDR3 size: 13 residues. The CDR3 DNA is TGCAGCGCCGACAGGGGTAGCGCCGGGGAGCTGTTTTTT. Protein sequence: CSADRGSAGELFF.

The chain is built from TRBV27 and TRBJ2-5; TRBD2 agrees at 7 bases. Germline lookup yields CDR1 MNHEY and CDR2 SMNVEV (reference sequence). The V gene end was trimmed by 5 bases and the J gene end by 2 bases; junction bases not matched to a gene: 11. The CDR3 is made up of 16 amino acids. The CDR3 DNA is TGTGCCAGCAGTCTAAACGGACTAGTTCATCAAGAGACCCAGTACTTC. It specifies CASSLNGLVHQETQYF.

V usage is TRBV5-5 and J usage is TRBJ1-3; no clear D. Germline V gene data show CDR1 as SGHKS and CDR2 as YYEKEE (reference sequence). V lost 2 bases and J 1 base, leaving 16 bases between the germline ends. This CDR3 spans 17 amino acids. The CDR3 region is CASSFTGSLESGNTIYF. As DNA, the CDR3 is TGTGCCAGCAGCTTCACCGGGTCCCTCGAATCTGGAAACACCATATATTTT. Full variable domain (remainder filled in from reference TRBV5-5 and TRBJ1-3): DAGVTQSPTHLIKTRGQQVTLRCSPISGHKSVSWYQQVLGQGPQFIFQYYEKEERGRGNFPDRFSARQFPNYSSELNVNALLLGDSALYLCASSFTGSLESGNTIYFGEGSWLTVV.

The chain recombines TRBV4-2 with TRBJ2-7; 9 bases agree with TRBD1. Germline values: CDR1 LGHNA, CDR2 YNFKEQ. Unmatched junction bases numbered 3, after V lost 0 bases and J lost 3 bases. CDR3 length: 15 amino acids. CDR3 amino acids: CASSQDPTGGYEQYF. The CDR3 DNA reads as TGTGCCAGCAGCCAAGATCCGACAGGGGGCTACGAGCAGTACTTC.

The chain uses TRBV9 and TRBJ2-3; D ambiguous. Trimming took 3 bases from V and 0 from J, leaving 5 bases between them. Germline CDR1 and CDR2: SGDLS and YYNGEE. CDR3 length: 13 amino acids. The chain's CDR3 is CASSALSTDTQYF. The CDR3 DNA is TGTGCCAGCAGCGCACTTAGCACAGATACGCAGTATTTT.

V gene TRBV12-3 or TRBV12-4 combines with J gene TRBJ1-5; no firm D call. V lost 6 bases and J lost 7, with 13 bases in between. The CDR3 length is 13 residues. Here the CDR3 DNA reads TGTGCCAGCAGCCTACCGGCGGGGCAGCCCCAGCATTTT. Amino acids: CASSLPAGQPQHF.

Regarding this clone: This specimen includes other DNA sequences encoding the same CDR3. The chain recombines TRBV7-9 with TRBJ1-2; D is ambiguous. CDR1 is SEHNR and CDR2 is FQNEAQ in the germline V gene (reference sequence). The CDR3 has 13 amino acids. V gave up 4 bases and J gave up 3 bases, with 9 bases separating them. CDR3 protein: CASSSDRDYGYTF. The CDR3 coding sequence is TGTGCCAGCAGCTCCGACCGGGACTATGGCTACACCTTC.

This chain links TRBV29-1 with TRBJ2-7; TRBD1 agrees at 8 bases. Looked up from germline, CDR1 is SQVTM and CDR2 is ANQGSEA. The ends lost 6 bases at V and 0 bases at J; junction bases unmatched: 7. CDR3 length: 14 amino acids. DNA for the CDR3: TGCAGCGTGGCCCGGACAGGGTACTCCTACGAGCAGTACTTC. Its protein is CSVARTGYSYEQYF.

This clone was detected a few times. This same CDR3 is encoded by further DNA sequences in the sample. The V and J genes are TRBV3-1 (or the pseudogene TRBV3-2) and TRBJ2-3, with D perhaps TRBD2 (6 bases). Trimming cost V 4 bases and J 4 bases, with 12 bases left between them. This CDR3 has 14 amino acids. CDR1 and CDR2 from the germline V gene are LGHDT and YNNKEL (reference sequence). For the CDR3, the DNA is TGTGCCAGCAGCCCCCGTACTAGCTCAGATACGCAGTATTTT. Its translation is CASSPRTSSDTQYF.

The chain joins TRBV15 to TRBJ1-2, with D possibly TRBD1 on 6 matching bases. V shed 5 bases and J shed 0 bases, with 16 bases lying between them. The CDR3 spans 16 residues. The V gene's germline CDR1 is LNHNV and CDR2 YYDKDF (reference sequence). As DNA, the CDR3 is TGTGCCACCAGCGGTTACCAGGGGAAAGCTAACTATGGCTACACCTTC. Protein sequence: CATSGYQGKANYGYTF. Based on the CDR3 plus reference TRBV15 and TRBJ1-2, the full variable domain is DAMVIQNPRYQVTQFGKPVTLSCSQTLNHNVMYWYQQKSSQAPKLLFHYYDKDFNNEADTPDNFQSRRPNTSFCFLDIRSPGLGDTAMYLCATSGYQGKANYGYTFGSGTRLTVV.

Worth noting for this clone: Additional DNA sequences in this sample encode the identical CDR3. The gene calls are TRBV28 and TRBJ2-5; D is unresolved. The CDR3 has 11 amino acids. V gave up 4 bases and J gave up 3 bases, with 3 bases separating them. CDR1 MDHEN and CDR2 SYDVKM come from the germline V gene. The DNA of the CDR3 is TGTGCCAGCAGTTCGGAAGAGACCCAGTACTTC. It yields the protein CASSSEETQYF. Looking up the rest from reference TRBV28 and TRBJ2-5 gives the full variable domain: DVKVTQSSRYLVKRTGEKVFLECVQDMDHENMFWYRQDPGLGLRLIYFSYDVKMKEKGDIPEGYSVSREKKERFSLILESASTNQTSMYLCASSSEETQYFGPGTRLLVL.

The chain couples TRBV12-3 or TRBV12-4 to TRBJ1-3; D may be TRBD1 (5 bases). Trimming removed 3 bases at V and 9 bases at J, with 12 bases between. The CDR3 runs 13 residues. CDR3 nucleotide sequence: TGTGCCAGCAGTTTTGGGGCCGGGTCCACCATATATTTT. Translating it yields CASSFGAGSTIYF.

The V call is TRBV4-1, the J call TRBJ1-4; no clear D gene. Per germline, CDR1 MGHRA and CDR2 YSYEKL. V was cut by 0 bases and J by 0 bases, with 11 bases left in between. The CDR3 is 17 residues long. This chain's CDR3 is CASSQETIVATNEKLFF. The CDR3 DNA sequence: TGCGCCAGCAGCCAAGAAACGATAGTTGCAACTAATGAAAAACTGTTTTTT.

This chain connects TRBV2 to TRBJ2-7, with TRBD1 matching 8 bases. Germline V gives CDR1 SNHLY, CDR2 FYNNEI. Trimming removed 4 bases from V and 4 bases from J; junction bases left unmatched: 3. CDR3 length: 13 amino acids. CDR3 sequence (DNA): TGTGCCAGCAGTGTTCAGGGGGCTTACGAGCAGTACTTC. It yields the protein CASSVQGAYEQYF.

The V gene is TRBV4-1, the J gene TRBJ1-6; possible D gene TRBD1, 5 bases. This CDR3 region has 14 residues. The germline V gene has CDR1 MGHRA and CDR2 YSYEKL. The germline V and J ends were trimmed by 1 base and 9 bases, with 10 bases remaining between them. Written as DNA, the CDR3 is TGCGCCAGCAGCCAAGGGGGCGATGGTTCACCCCTCCACTTT. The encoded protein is CASSQGGDGSPLHF.

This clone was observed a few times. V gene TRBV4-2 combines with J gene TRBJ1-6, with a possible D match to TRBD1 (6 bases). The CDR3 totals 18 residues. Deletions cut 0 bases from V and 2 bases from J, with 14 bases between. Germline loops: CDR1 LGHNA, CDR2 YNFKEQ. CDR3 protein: CASSQDVQGETYNSPLHF. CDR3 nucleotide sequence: TGTGCCAGCAGCCAAGACGTACAGGGAGAGACCTATAATTCACCCCTCCACTTT.

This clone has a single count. The CDR3 protein is CSAGRNRVGETQYF. CDR3 coding DNA: TGCAGCGCTGGTCGTAACAGGGTCGGGGAGACCCAGTACTTC. This rearrangement joins TRBV29-1 to TRBJ2-5; weak D call: TRBD1 (6 bases). Germline CDR1 SQVTM, CDR2 ANQGSEA. This CDR3 spans 14 amino acids. V was cut by 7 bases and J by 5 bases, with 20 bases left in between.

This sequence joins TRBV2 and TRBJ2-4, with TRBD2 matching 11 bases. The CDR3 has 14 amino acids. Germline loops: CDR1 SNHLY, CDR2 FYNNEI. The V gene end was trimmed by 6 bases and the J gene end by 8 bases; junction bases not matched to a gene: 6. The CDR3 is CASRASGGSYIQYF. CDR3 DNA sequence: TGTGCCAGCAGAGCTAGCGGGGGGTCTTACATTCAGTACTTC.

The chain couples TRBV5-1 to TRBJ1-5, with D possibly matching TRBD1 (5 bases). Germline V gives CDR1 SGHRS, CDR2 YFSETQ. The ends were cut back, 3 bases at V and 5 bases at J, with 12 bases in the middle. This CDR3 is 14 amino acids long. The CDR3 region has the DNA TGCGCCAGCAGCTGGGCGGGGGGGGATCAGCCCCAGCATTTT. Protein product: CASSWAGGDQPQHF.

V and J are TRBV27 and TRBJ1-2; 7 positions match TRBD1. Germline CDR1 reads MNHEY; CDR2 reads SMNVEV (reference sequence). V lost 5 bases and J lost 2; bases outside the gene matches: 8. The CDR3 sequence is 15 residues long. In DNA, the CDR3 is TGTGCCAGCAGTCGGACCCCGACAGGGAACTATGGCTACACCTTC. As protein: CASSRTPTGNYGYTF.

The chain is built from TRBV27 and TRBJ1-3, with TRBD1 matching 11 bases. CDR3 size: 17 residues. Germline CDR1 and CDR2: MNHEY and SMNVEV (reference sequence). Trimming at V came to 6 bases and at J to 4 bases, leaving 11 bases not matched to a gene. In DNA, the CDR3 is TGTGCCAGCAGCCGGACAGGGGGCATTACGGCGGGAAACACCATATATTTT. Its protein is CASSRTGGITAGNTIYF.

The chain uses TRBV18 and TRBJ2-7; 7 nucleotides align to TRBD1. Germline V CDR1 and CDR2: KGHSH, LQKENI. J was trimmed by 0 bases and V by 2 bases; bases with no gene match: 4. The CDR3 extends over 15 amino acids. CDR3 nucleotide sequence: TGTGCCAGCTCACCAGGAACAGGGGCCTCCTACGAGCAGTACTTC. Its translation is CASSPGTGASYEQYF.

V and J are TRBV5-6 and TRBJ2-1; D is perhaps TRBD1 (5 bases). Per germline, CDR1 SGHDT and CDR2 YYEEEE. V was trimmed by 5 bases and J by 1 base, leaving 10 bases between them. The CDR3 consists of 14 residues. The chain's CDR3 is CASRLQGSYNEQFF. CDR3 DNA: TGTGCCAGCAGGTTGCAGGGATCCTACAATGAGCAGTTCTTC.

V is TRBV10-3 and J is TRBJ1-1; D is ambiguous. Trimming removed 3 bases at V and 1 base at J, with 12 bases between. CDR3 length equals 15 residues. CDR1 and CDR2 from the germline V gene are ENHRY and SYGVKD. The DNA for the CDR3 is TGTGCCATCAGTGAATTGGGAGAGGAGAACACTGAAGCTTTCTTT. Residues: CAISELGEENTEAFF.